The 24 T cell receptor beta chains below all came from one sample that was sequenced in a study of OX40 agonist ivuxolimab in advanced cancers. The assay was immunoSEQ multiplex PCR, and TCRdb's table has in-frame clones only and misses some. The table lists 60,000 to 75,000 clones, almost 90% of them singletons. The material sequenced was CD4+ or CD8+ T cells sorted from blood, taken in a trial of the OX40 agonist ivuxolimab. These receptors came from an adult with an advanced solid tumor such as melanoma, head and neck, liver or kidney cancer.

V is TRBV11-2 and J is TRBJ2-4, with 11 bases that match TRBD1. The V segment lost 5 bases and the J segment 1 base; nucleotides outside the gene matches: 7. Germline V CDR1 and CDR2: SGHAT, FQNNGV. CDR3 length: 17 amino acids. The CDR3 DNA reads as TGTGCCAGCAGCCATTGGGACAGGGGGGCCGCCAAAAACATTCAGTACTTC. It specifies CASSHWDRGAAKNIQYF.

V gene TRBV7-2 combines with J gene TRBJ1-2; a possible D gene is TRBD1 (6 bases). Trimming took 4 bases from V and 1 from J, leaving 19 bases between them. Germline V gives CDR1 SGHTA, CDR2 FQGNSA. The CDR3 runs 17 residues. CDR3 in amino acids: CASSSTPGTSINYGYTF. The CDR3 nucleotides are TGTGCCAGCAGCTCCACCCCCGGGACATCGATTAACTATGGCTACACCTTC.

The chain is built from TRBV28 and TRBJ1-5; a weak D match, TRBD1 (5 bases). The germline V and J ends were trimmed by 10 bases and 7 bases, with 11 bases remaining between them. Germline V lookup: CDR1 MDHEN, CDR2 SYDVKM. There are 11 residues in the CDR3. DNA of the CDR3: TGTGCCACCTCAGGGAAACAGCCCCAGCATTTT. Its translation is CATSGKQPQHF.

The chain couples TRBV6-1 to TRBJ2-7; 12 bases fit TRBD2. CDR1 and CDR2 (germline): MNHNS, SASEGT. This CDR3 has 13 amino acids. With 6 bases clipped from V and 4 bases from J, the junction kept 1 base outside the gene matches. CDR3 DNA sequence: TGTGCCAGCAGAGGACTAGCGGGGTACGAGCAGTACTTC. Its protein product is CASRGLAGYEQYF.

The gene calls are TRBV11-1 and TRBJ2-7, with a possible D match to TRBD2 (6 bases). Per germline, CDR1 SGHAT and CDR2 FQDESV (reference sequence). The CDR3 spans 14 residues. The ends were cut back, 1 base at V and 8 bases at J, with 15 bases in the middle. CDR3 nucleotides: TGTGCCAGCAGCTTAGTGGACTACCTCCACAAGCAGTACTTC. Residues: CASSLVDYLHKQYF.

This clone was seen a handful of times. The chain carries TRBV19 and TRBJ1-6; D is unresolved. CDR1 is LNHDA, CDR2 SQIVND, per germline (reference sequence). V was cut by 5 bases and J by 15 bases, with 20 bases left in between. The CDR3 consists of 14 residues. The CDR3 reads CASSLRSSTDNLHF. CDR3 coding DNA: TGTGCCAGTAGTCTCCGTTCATCGACGGATAACCTCCACTTT.

The rearrangement links TRBV7-2 to TRBJ2-1, with 7 bases that match TRBD2. Germline V gene lookup returns CDR1 SGHTA and CDR2 FQGNSA. The CDR3 runs 16 residues. V lost 1 base to trimming and J lost 4 bases; unmatched junction nucleotides: 7. The CDR3 coding sequence is TGTGCCAGCAGCTTAGGCGGCGGGGGAATGTACAATGAGCAGTTCTTC. Encoded protein: CASSLGGGGMYNEQFF.

V and J are TRBV4-3 and TRBJ2-3, with D unresolved. Germline lookup yields CDR1 LGHNA and CDR2 YSLEER. There are 15 residues in the CDR3. Between the trimmed V and J ends, which lost 1 base and 4 bases, there was a span of 12 bases. The CDR3 DNA follows: TGCGCCAGCAGCCAAGGCGTAGGGCTGGCAGATACGCAGTATTTT. It is translated as CASSQGVGLADTQYF.

The chain recombines TRBV5-5 with TRBJ1-1; D not resolved. Germline CDR1 is SGHKS and CDR2 is YYEKEE (reference sequence). The CDR3 is 16 amino acids. V was trimmed by 2 bases and J by 2 bases, leaving 16 bases between them. This chain's CDR3 is CASSLRFRTGNTEAFF. DNA for the CDR3: TGTGCCAGCAGCTTACGGTTCAGAACGGGAAACACTGAAGCTTTCTTT. The full variable domain, its missing parts supplied by reference TRBV5-5 and TRBJ1-1, is DAGVTQSPTHLIKTRGQQVTLRCSPISGHKSVSWYQQVLGQGPQFIFQYYEKEERGRGNFPDRFSARQFPNYSSELNVNALLLGDSALYLCASSLRFRTGNTEAFFGQGTRLTVV.

This clone was picked up one time. The chain has TRBV2 and TRBJ2-5; D not resolved. Trimming shortened V by 1 base and J by 5 bases, and 2 bases separated the two germline ends. The CDR3 spans 11 residues. Per germline, CDR1 SNHLY and CDR2 FYNNEI. Here the CDR3 reads CASSEVETQYF. CDR3 DNA sequence: TGTGCCAGCAGTGAAGTGGAGACCCAGTACTTC. Using reference TRBV2 and TRBJ2-5 for the parts outside the CDR3, the full variable domain is EPEVTQTPSHQVTQMGQEVILRCVPISNHLYFYWYRQILGQKVEFLVSFYNNEISEKSEIFDDQFSVERPDGSNFTLKIRSTKLEDSAMYFCASSEVETQYFGPGTRLLVL.

The CDR3 sequence: CASSLALAGSHNEQFF. The CDR3 coding sequence is TGTGCCAGCAGCTTAGCGCTAGCCGGTTCACACAATGAGCAGTTCTTC. The chain is built from TRBV7-9 and TRBJ2-1, with a tentative D call TRBD2 (5 bases). The germline CDR1 and CDR2 sequences are SEHNR and FQNEAQ (reference sequence). Trimming stripped 0 bases from V and 5 bases from J, with 14 bases between. The CDR3 totals 16 residues. Full variable domain (outside the CDR3, taken from reference TRBV7-9 and TRBJ2-1): DTGVSQNPRHKITKRGQNVTFRCDPISEHNRLYWYRQTLGQGPEFLTYFQNEAQLEKSRLLSDRFSAERPKGSFSTLEIQRTEQGDSAMYLCASSLALAGSHNEQFFGPGTRLTVL.

This rearrangement joins TRBV6-5 to TRBJ2-7; D is possibly TRBD1 (5 bases). Germline lookup yields CDR1 MNHEY and CDR2 SVGAGI. Trimming shortened V by 5 bases and J by 3 bases, and 11 bases separated the two germline ends. The CDR3 has 13 residues. The CDR3 region has the DNA TGTGCCAGCAGTCCCCGTGGACACTACGAGCAGTACTTC. Encoded protein: CASSPRGHYEQYF.

The chain employs TRBV7-2 and TRBJ1-2; weak D call: TRBD1 (5 bases). The CDR3 length is 14 residues. Trimming took 5 bases from V and 4 from J, leaving 14 bases between them. The germline gives CDR1 SGHTA, CDR2 FQGNSA. The CDR3: CASSQGRIAYGYTF. The CDR3 DNA sequence: TGTGCCAGCAGCCAGGGACGGATAGCCTATGGCTACACCTTC.

J is TRBJ2-3 and V is TRBV7-3, with unresolved D. Trimming cost V 0 bases and J 2 bases, with 6 bases left between them. Germline loops: CDR1 SGHTA, CDR2 FQGTGA. The CDR3 length is 14 residues. The CDR3 is CASSLTPHTDTQYF. In nucleotides, the CDR3 is TGTGCCAGCAGCTTAACGCCCCACACAGATACGCAGTATTTT.

The chain combines TRBV7-2 with TRBJ1-1; the D is unclear. This CDR3 is built from 13 residues. CDR1 is SGHTA and CDR2 is FQGNSA in the germline V gene. V was clipped by 5 bases and J by 1 base, with 8 bases between them. CDR3 loop: CASSPPGNTEAFF. The CDR3 bases are TGTGCCAGCAGCCCCCCTGGGAACACTGAAGCTTTCTTT.

The V and J genes are TRBV4-2 and TRBJ2-1; 10 bases fit TRBD2. J was trimmed by 4 bases and V by 8 bases; bases with no gene match: 11. Looked up from germline, CDR1 is LGHNA and CDR2 is YNFKEQ. This CDR3 is 16 amino acids long. The CDR3 spells CASGTTTSGAYNEQFF. DNA of the CDR3: TGTGCCAGCGGTACGACCACTAGCGGGGCTTACAATGAGCAGTTCTTC.

The chain employs TRBV19 and TRBJ1-3; TRBD1 aligns across 10 bases. The trim removed 5 bases at V and 0 bases at J, leaving 4 bases unmatched. The CDR3 loop spans 16 amino acids. Germline V gene data show CDR1 as LNHDA and CDR2 as SQIVND (reference sequence). CDR3 coding DNA: TGTGCCAGTAGTGACAGGGGGCCAGTCTCTGGAAACACCATATATTTT. Its translation: CASSDRGPVSGNTIYF.

The V gene is TRBV7-7, the J gene TRBJ2-3, with 9 bases aligning to TRBD2. Trimming took 3 bases from V and 6 from J; bases not matched to a gene: 4. Germline V CDR1 and CDR2: SSHAT, FNYEAQ (reference sequence). The CDR3 is 14 residues long. In DNA, the CDR3 is TGTGCCAGCAGCTTTGCTAGCGGGATTGATACGCAGTATTTT. Translating it yields CASSFASGIDTQYF. Filled out from reference TRBV7-7 and TRBJ2-3, the complete variable domain reads GAGVSQSPRYKVTKRGQDVTLRCDPISSHATLYWYQQALGQGPEFLTYFNYEAQPDKSGLPSDRFSAERPEGSISTLTIQRTEQRDSAMYRCASSFASGIDTQYFGPGTRLTVL.

This clone was recorded only once. The chain joins TRBV2 to TRBJ2-4; either TRBD1 or TRBD2 may supply D (6 bases each). This CDR3 contains 15 residues. With 7 bases removed from V and 7 bases from J, the gap between germline ends came to 20 bases. The germline gives CDR1 SNHLY, CDR2 FYNNEI. The chain's CDR3 is CASILLRGGGNIQYF. CDR3 nucleotides: TGTGCCAGCATTCTACTCAGGGGCGGAGGGAACATTCAGTACTTC.

The chain employs TRBV6-4 and TRBJ2-7; D gene unclear. Per germline, CDR1 MRHNA and CDR2 SNTAGT. The CDR3 extends over 12 amino acids. Trimming pared 3 bases from V and 5 bases from J, leaving 8 bases between. The CDR3 loop reads CASSERLHEQYF. The CDR3 DNA is TGTGCCAGCAGTGAGAGGCTCCACGAGCAGTACTTC.

In its sample, this clone was seen once. The chain employs TRBV6-5 and TRBJ1-5, with D maybe TRBD1 (6 bases). The CDR3 contains 14 residues. V shed 6 bases and J shed 0 bases, with 9 bases lying between them. The germline CDR1 and CDR2 sequences are MNHEY and SVGAGI. The CDR3: CASSGGPSNQPQHF. The CDR3 DNA follows: TGTGCCAGCAGCGGGGGGCCTAGCAATCAGCCCCAGCATTTT.

The chain is built from TRBV27 and TRBJ2-7; D gene uncertain. The CDR3 is made up of 13 amino acids. The germline gives CDR1 MNHEY, CDR2 SMNVEV (reference sequence). Deletions cut 2 bases from V and 3 bases from J, with 8 bases between. CDR3 sequence: CASSLGRYYEQYF. The CDR3 DNA reads as TGTGCCAGCAGTTTAGGACGTTACTACGAGCAGTACTTC.

V is TRBV6-5 and J is TRBJ1-4; 8 nucleotides match TRBD1. The V and J ends lost 6 bases and 4 bases, in that order; junction bases with no gene match: 7. Germline loops: CDR1 MNHEY, CDR2 SVGAGI. The CDR3 runs 15 residues. Here the CDR3 reads CASRPRDRINEKLFF. The CDR3 nucleotides read TGTGCCAGCAGGCCCCGGGACAGGATTAATGAAAAACTGTTTTTT.

The rearrangement joins TRBV2 to TRBJ1-2, with D tentatively TRBD1 (6 bases). The V gene's germline CDR1 is SNHLY and CDR2 FYNNEI. The CDR3 spans 14 residues. Trimming took off 4 bases at V and 0 bases at J, with 9 bases between the two ends. The CDR3 DNA reads as TGTGCCAGCAGTGGGCAGGGGTCTAACTATGGCTACACCTTC. Its translation is CASSGQGSNYGYTF. Using reference TRBV2 and TRBJ1-2 for the parts outside the CDR3, the full variable domain is EPEVTQTPSHQVTQMGQEVILRCVPISNHLYFYWYRQILGQKVEFLVSFYNNEISEKSEIFDDQFSVERPDGSNFTLKIRSTKLEDSAMYFCASSGQGSNYGYTFGSGTRLTVV.